This T cell receptor (beta chain) emerged from a study of blood T cell repertoires in COVID-19. Study-level information: Collection of acute and convalescent COVID-19 samples took place in the United States, Italy and Spain. T cells, B-cell-depleted T cells, or PBMCs supplied cDNA or gDNA.

The junction had 5 bases not matched to a gene; V was cut back by 4 bases and J by 9 bases. Germline values: CDR1 SQVTM, CDR2 ANQGSEA. The CDR3 is 11 amino acids. Study processing details: Amplification from reference gene primers served as the basis for estimated nucleated cell counts. Produced via immunoSEQ multiplex PCR; TCRdb's table is partial and in-frame only. D and trimming come from the DNA, and the V and J calls and clone size come from that table. The table lists around 310,000 clones, around nine tenths of them singletons. The rearrangement uses TRBV29-1 and TRBJ1-2, with 7 bases fitting TRBD1. This receptor was taken from a woman aged 55-69 years with acute or convalescent COVID-19. Source material: peripheral blood. CDR3 nucleotides: TGCAGCGTTGCACAGGGGACGAGCTACACCTTC. Translated, it gives CSVAQGTSYTF.